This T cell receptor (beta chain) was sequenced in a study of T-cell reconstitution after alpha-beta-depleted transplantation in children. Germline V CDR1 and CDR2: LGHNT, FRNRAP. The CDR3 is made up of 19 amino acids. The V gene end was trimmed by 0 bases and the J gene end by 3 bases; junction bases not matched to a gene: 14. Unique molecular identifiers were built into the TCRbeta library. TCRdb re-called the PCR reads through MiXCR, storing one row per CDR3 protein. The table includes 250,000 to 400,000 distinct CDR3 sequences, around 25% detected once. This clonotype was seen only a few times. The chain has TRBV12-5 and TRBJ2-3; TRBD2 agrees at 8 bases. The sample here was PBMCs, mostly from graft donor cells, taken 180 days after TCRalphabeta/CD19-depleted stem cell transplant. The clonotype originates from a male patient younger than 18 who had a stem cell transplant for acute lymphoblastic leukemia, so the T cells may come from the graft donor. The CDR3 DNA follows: TGTGCTAGTGGTTTGGTAACAGGGTGGACGGGAGGGAGAACAGATACGCAGTATTTT. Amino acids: CASGLVTGWTGGRTDTQYF.